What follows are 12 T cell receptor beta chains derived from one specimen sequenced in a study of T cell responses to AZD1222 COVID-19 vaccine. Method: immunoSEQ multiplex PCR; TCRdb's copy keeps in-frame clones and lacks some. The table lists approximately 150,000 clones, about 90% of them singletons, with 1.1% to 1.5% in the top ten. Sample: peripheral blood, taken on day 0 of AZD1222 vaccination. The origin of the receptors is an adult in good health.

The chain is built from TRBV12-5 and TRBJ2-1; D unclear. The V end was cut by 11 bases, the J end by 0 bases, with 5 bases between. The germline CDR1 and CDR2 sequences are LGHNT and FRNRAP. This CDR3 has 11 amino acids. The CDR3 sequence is CASTSYNEQFF. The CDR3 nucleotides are TGTGCTTCGACCTCCTACAATGAGCAGTTCTTC.

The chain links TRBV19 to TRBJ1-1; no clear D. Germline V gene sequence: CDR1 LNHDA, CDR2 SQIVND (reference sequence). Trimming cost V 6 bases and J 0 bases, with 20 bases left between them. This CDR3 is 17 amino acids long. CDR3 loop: CASSPFGEGLLNTEAFF. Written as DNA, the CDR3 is TGTGCCAGTAGCCCCTTTGGGGAGGGATTATTGAACACTGAAGCTTTCTTT.

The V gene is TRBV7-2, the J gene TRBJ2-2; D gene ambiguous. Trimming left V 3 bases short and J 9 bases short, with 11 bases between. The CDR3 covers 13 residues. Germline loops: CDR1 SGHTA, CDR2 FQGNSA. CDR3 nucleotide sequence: TGTGCCAGCAGCTTGACTGACAAGAGGGAGCTGTTTTTT. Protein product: CASSLTDKRELFF.

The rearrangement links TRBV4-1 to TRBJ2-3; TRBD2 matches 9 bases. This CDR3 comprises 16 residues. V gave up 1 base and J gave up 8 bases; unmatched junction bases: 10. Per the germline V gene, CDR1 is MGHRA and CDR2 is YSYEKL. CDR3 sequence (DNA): TGCGCCAGCAGCCAAGGGGACGGTCTAGCGGGACCTACGCAGTATTTT. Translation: CASSQGDGLAGPTQYF.

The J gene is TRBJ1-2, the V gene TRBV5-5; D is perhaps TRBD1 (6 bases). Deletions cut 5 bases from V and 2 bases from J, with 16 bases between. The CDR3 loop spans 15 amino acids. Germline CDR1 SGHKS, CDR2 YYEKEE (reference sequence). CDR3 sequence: CASSLLYRENYGYTF. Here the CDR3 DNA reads TGTGCCAGCAGTCTTCTATACAGGGAAAACTATGGCTACACCTTC.

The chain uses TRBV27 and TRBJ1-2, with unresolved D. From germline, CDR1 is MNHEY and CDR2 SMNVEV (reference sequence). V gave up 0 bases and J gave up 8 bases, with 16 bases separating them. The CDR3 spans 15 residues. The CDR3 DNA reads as TGTGCCAGCAGTTTATCTGGGATCAATATGAGGGGCTACACCTTC. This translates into CASSLSGINMRGYTF.

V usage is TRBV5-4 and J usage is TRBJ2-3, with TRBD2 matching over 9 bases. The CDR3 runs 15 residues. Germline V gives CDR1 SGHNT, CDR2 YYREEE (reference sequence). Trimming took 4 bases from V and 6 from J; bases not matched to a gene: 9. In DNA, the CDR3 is TGTGCCAGCAGCCCGATAGCGGGAGATGGGGATACGCAGTATTTT. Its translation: CASSPIAGDGDTQYF.

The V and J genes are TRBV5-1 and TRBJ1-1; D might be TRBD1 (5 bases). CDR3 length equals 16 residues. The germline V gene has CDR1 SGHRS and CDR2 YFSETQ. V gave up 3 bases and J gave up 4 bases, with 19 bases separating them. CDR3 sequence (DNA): TGCGCCAGCAGCTGGGGGTATGACCCCGGGACCACTGAAGCTTTCTTT. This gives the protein CASSWGYDPGTTEAFF.

The CDR3 loop is CASSGGQDLYEQYF. The DNA of the CDR3 is TGTGCCAGCAGTGGGGGACAGGACCTCTACGAGCAGTACTTC. The chain combines TRBV25-1 with TRBJ2-7, with TRBD1 matching 8 bases. This CDR3 spans 14 amino acids. The V gene's germline CDR1 is MGHDK and CDR2 SYGVNS. Trimming removed 4 bases from V and 3 bases from J; junction bases left unmatched: 5.

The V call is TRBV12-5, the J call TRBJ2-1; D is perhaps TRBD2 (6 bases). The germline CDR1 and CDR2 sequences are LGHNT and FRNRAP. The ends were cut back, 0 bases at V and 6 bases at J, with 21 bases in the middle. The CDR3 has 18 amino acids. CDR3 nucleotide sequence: TGTGCTAGTGGTTTGGTGGTTGCCCGGGCGGGGTCAGTCAATGAGCAGTTCTTC. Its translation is CASGLVVARAGSVNEQFF.

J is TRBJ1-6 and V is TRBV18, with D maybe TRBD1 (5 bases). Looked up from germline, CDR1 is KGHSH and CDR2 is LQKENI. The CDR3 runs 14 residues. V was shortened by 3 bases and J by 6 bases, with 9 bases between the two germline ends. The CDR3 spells CASSPGDGNSPLHF. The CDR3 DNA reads TGTGCCAGCTCACCGGGGGACGGTAATTCACCCCTCCACTTT.

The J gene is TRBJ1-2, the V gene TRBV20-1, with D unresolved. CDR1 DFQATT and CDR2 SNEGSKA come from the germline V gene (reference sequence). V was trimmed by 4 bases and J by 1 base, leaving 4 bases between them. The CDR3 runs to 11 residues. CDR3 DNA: TGCAGTGCTACCGGTAACTATGGCTACACCTTC. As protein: CSATGNYGYTF.